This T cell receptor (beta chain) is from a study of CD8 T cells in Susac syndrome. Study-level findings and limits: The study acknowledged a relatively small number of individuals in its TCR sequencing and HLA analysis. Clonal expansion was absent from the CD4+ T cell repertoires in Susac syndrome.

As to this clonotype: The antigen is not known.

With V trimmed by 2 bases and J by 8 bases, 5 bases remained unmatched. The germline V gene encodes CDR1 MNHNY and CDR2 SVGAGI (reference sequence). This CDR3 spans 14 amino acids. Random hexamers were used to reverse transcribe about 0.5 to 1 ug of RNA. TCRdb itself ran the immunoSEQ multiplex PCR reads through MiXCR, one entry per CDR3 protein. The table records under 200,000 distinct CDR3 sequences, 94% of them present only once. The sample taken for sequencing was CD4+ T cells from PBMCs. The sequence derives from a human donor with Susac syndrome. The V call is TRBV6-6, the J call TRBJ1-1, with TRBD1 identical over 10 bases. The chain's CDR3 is CASSYQDRGNEAFF. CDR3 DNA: TGTGCCAGCAGTTACCAGGACAGGGGGAACGAAGCTTTCTTT.